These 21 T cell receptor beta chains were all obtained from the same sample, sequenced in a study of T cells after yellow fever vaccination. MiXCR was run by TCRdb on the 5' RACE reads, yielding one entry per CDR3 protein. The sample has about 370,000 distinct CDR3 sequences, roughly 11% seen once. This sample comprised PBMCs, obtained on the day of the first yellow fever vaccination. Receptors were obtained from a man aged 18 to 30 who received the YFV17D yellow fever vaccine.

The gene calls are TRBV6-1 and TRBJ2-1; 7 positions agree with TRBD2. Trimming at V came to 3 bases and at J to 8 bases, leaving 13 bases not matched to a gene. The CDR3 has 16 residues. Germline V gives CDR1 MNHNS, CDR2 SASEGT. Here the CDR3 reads CASSDPPASGGDEQFF. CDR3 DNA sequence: TGTGCCAGCAGTGACCCTCCGGCTAGCGGAGGGGATGAGCAGTTCTTC.

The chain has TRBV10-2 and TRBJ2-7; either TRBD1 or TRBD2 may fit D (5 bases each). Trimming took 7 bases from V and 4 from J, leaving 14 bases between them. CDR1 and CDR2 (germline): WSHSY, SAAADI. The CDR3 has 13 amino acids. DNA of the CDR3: TGCGCCAGCACCGGGGACCCCGGGTACGAGCAGTACTTC. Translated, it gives CASTGDPGYEQYF.

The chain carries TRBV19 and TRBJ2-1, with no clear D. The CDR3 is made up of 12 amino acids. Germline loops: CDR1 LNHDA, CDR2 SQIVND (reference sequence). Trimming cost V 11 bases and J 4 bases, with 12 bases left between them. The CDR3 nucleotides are TGTGCCTCCTCGGACCTTTACAATGAGCAGTTCTTC. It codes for CASSDLYNEQFF.

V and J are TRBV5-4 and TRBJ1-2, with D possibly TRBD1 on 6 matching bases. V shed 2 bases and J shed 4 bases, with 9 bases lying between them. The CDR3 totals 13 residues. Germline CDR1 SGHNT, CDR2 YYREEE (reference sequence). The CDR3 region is CASSFDRSYGYTF. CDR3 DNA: TGTGCCAGCAGCTTCGACAGGAGCTATGGCTACACCTTC. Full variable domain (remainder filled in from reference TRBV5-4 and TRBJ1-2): ETGVTQSPTHLIKTRGQQVTLRCSSQSGHNTVSWYQQALGQGPQFIFQYYREEENGRGNFPPRFSGLQFPNYSSELNVNALELDDSALYLCASSFDRSYGYTFGSGTRLTVV.

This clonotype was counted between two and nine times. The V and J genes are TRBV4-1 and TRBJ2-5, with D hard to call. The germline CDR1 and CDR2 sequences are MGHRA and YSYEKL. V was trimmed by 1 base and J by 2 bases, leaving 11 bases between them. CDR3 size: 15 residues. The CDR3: CASSQGEGTQETQYF. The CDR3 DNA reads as TGCGCCAGCAGCCAAGGGGAAGGAACGCAAGAGACCCAGTACTTC.

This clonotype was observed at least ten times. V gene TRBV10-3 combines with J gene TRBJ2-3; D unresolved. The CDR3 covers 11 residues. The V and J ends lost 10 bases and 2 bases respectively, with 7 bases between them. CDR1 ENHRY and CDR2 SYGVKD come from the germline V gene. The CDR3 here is CASTSTDTQYF. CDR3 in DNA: TGTGCCAGTACCTCCACAGATACGCAGTATTTT.

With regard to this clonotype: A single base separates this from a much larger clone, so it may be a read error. The CDR3 DNA follows: TGTGCCAGCAGCTCTATCGAGGCCAAAAACATTCAGTACTTC. Its protein product is CASSSIEAKNIQYF. The chain combines TRBV7-2 with TRBJ2-4; D is undetermined. The ends were cut back, 4 bases at V and 1 base at J, with 8 bases in the middle. CDR1 and CDR2 (germline): SGHTA, FQGNSA. CDR3 size: 14 residues.

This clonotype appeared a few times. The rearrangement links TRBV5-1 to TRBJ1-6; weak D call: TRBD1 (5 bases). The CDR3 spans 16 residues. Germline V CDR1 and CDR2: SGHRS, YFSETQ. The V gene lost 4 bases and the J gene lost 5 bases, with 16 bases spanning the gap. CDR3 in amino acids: CASSIRDGNNNSPLHF. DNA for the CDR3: TGCGCCAGCAGCATACGGGACGGGAATAATAATTCACCCCTCCACTTT. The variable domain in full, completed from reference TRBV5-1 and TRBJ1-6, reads KAGVTQTPRYLIKTRGQQVTLSCSPISGHRSVSWYQQTPGQGLQFLFEYFSETQRNKGNFPGRFSGRQFSNSRSEMNVSTLELGDSALYLCASSIRDGNNNSPLHFGNGTRLTVT.

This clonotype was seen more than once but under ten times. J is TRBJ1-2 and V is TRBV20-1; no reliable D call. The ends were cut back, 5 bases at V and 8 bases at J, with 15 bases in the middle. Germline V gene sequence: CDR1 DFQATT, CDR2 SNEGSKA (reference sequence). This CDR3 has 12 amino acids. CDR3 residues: CSAVRGVYGYTF. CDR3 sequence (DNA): TGCAGTGCTGTACGGGGAGTTTACGGCTACACCTTC.

The DNA of the CDR3 is TGTGCCAGCACCGGGGGGGGAAGGACCGGGGAGCTGTTTTTT. Its protein is CASTGGGRTGELFF. The J gene is TRBJ2-2, the V gene TRBV2; 8 positions agree with TRBD2. Per the germline V gene, CDR1 is SNHLY and CDR2 is FYNNEI. The CDR3 has 14 residues. V trimming: 7 bases; J trimming: 5 bases; junction bases outside the gene matches: 6.

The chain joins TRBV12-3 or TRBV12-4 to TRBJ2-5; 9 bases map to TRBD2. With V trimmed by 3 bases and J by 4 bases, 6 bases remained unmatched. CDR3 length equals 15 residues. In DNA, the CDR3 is TGTGCCAGCAGTTTCGGCGGGGGGGCCTCAGAGACCCAGTACTTC. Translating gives CASSFGGGASETQYF.

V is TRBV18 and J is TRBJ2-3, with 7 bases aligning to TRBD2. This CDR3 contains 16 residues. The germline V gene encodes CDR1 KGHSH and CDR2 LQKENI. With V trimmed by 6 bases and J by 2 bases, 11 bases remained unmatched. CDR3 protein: CASSTWGGAVTDTQYF. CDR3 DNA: TGTGCCAGCTCCACCTGGGGAGGGGCCGTCACAGATACGCAGTATTTT.

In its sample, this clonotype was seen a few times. CDR3 DNA sequence: TGTGCCAGCAGCCCCTCGGGATATGGCTACACCTTC. Translating gives CASSPSGYGYTF. The J gene is TRBJ1-2, the V gene TRBV11-2; D gene uncertain. This CDR3 is 12 amino acids long. The V end lost 5 bases, the J end lost 5 bases, and 9 bases lay between the germline ends. Germline CDR1 is SGHAT and CDR2 is FQNNGV.

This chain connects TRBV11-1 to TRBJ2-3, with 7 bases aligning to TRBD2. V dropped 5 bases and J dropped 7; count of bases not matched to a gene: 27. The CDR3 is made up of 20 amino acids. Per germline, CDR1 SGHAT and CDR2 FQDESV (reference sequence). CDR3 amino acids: CASSPPTGGLDSGGANTQYF. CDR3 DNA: TGTGCCAGCAGCCCGCCTACGGGGGGATTAGACAGTGGAGGGGCCAATACGCAGTATTTT.

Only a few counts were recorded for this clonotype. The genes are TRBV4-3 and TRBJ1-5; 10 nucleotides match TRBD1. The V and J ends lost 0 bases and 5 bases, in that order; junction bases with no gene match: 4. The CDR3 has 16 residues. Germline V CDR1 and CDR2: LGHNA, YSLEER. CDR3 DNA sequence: TGCGCCAGCAGCCAAGATAGGACAGGGGGGGATCAGCCCCAGCATTTT. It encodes CASSQDRTGGDQPQHF.

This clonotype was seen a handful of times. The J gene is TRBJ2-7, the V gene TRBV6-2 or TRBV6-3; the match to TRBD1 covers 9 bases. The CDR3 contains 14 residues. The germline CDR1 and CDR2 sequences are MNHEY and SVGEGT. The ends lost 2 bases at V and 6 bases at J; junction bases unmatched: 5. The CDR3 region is CASSYLGQGFEQYF. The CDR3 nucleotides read TGTGCCAGCAGTTACCTAGGACAGGGGTTCGAGCAGTACTTC.

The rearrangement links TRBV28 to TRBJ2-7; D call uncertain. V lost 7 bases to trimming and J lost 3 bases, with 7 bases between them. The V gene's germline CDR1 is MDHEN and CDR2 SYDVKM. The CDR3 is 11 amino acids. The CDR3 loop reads CASKGYYEQYV. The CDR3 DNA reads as TGTGCCAGCAAGGGTTACTACGAGCAGTACGTC.

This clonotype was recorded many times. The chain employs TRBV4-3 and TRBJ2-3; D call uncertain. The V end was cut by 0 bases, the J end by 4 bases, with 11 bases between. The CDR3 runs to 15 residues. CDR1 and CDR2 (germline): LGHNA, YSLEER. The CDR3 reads CASSQDSLLADTQYF. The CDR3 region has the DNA TGCGCCAGCAGCCAAGATTCCCTTCTAGCAGATACGCAGTATTTT.

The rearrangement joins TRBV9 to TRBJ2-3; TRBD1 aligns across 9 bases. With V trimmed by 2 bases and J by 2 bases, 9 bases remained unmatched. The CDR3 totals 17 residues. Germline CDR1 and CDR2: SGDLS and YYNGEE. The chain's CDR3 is CASSVRPGQGITDTQYF. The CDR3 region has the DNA TGTGCCAGCAGCGTGAGACCGGGACAGGGAATCACAGATACGCAGTATTTT.

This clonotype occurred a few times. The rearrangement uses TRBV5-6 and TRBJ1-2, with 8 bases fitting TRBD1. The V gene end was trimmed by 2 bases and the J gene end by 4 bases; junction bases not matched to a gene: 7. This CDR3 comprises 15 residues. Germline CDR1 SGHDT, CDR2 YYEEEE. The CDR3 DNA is TGTGCCAGCAGCTTTAGGACAGGGAGGATCTATGGCTACACCTTC. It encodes CASSFRTGRIYGYTF.

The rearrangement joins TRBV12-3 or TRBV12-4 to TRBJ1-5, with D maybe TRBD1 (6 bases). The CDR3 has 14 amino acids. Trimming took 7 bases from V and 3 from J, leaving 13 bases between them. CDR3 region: CASNNRDFNQPQHF. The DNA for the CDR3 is TGTGCCAGCAATAACAGGGATTTCAATCAGCCCCAGCATTTT.